The sequence of this T cell receptor beta chain was determined in a study of OX40 agonist ivuxolimab in advanced cancers. For the study at large: Every patient in dose escalation had hepatocellular carcinoma, melanoma, renal cell or head and neck cancer.

A word on this clone: Its antigen is unidentified.

V gave up 3 bases and J gave up 6 bases, with 18 bases separating them. The CDR3 is 15 amino acids. CDR1 and CDR2 from the germline V gene are SGHDN and FVKESK. Overall study findings and caveats: The specificity for antigen of the expanded peripheral T cells was not determined. In the 0.1 to 3.0 mg/kg range, CD4+ and CD8+ blood T cells had expanded clonally by week 6.

Assay used: immunoSEQ multiplex PCR; TCRdb lists only in-frame clones, some missing. The sample records fewer than 85,000 clones, just under 80% being singletons. The chain uses TRBV14 and TRBJ2-7; D not resolved. The receptor was isolated from an adult with an advanced solid tumor such as melanoma, head and neck, liver or kidney cancer. Specimen: CD4+ or CD8+ T cells sorted from blood, collected in a trial of the OX40 agonist ivuxolimab. In DNA form, the CDR3 reads TGTGCCAGCAGCCACCTCCAGGTTGGGAAGACCGAGCAGTACTTC. Amino acids: CASSHLQVGKTEQYF.